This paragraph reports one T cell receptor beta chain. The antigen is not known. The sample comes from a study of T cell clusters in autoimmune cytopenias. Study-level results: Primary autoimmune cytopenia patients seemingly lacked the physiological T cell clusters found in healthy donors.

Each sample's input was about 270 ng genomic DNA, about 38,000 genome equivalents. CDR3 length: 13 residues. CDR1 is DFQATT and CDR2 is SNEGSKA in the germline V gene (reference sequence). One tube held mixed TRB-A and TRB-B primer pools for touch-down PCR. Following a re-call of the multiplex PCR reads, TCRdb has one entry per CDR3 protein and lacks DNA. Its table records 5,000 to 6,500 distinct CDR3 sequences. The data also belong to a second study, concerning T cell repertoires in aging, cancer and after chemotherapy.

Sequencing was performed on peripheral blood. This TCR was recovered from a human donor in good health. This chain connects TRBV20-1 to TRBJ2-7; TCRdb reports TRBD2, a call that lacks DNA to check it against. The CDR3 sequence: CSARRGEVYEQYF.